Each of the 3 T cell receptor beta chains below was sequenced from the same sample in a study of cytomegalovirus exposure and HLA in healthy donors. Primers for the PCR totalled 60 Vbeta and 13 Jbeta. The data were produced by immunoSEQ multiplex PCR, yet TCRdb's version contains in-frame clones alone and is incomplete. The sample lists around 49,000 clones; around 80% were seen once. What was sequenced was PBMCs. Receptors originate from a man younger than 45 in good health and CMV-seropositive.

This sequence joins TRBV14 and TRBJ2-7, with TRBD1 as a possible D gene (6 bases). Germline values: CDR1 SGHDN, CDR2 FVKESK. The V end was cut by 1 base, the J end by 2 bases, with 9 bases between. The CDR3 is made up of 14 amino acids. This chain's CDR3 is CASSQGQAPYEQYF. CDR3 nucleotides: TGTGCCAGCAGCCAAGGACAGGCCCCCTACGAGCAGTACTTC. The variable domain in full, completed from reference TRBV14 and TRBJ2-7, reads EAGVTQFPSHSVIEKGQTVTLRCDPISGHDNLYWYRRVMGKEIKFLLHFVKESKQDESGMPNNRFLAERTGGTYSTLKVQPAELEDSGVYFCASSQGQAPYEQYFGPGTRLTVT.

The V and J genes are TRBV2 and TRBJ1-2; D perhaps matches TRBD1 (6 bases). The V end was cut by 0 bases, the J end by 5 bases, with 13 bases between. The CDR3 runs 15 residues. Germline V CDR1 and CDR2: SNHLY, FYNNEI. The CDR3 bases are TGTGCCAGCAGTGAAGCAATGGGGGCGCGGTATGGCTACACCTTC. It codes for CASSEAMGARYGYTF.

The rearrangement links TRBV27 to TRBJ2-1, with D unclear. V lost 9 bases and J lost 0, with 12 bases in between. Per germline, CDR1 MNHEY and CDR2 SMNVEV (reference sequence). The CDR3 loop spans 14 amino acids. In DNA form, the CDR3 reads TGTGCCAGTACTCTGTCGAGCTCCTACAATGAGCAGTTCTTC. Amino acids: CASTLSSSYNEQFF.